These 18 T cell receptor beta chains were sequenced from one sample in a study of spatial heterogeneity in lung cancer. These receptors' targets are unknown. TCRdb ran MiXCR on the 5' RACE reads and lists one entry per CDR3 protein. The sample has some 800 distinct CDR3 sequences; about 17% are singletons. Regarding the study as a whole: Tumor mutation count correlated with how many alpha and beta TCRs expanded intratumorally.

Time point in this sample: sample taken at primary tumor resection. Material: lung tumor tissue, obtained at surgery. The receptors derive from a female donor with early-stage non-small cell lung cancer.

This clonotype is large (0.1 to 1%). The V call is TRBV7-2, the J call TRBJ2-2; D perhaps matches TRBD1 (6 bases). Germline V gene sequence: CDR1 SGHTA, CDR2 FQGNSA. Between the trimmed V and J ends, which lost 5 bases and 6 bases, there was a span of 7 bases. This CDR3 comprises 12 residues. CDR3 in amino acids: CASSRTAGELFF. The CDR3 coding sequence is TGTGCCAGCAGCAGGACAGCCGGGGAGCTGTTTTTT.

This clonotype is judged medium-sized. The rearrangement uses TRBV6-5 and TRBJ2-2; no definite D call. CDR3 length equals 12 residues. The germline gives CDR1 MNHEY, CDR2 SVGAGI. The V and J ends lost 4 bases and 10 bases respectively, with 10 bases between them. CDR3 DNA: TGTGCCAGCAGTTCGCCCCAGACGGAGCTGTTTTTT. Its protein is CASSSPQTELFF.

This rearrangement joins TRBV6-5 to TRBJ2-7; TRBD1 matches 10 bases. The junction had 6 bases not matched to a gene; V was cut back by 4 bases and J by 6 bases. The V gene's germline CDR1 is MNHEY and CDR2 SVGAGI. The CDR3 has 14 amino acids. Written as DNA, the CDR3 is TGTGCCAGCAGTTTACCGGGACAGGGGTCCGAGCAGTACTTC. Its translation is CASSLPGQGSEQYF.

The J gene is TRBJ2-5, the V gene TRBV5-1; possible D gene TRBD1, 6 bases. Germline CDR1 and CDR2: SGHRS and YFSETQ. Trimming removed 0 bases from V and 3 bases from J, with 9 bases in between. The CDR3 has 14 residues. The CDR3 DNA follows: TGCGCCAGCAGCTTGGTTCCAGGGGAAGAGACCCAGTACTTC. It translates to CASSLVPGEETQYF.

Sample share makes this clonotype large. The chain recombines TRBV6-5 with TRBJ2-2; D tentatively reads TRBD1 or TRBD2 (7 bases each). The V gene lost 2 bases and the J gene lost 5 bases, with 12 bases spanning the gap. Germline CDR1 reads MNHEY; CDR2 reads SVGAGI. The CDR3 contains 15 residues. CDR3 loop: CASSYGRGGTGELFF. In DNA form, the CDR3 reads TGTGCCAGCAGTTACGGCAGGGGGGGAACCGGGGAGCTGTTTTTT.

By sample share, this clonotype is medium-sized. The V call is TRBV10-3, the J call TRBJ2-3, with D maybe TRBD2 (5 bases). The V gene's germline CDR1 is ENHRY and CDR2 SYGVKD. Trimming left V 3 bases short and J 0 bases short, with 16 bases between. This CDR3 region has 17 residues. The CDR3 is CAISEDSPEASTDTQYF. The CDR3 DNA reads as TGTGCCATCAGTGAAGATTCTCCGGAGGCCAGCACAGATACGCAGTATTTT.

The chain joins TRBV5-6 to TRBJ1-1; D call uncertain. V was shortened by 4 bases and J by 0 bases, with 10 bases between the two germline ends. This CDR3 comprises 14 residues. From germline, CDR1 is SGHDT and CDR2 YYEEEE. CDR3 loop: CASSHFALNTEAFF. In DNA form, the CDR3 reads TGTGCCAGCAGCCACTTTGCGCTGAACACTGAAGCTTTCTTT.

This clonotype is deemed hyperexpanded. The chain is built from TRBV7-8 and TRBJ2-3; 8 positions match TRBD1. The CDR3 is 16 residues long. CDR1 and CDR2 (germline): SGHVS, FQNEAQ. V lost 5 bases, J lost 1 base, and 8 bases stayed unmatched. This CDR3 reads CASSPRTGMGTDTQYF. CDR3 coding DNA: TGTGCCAGCAGCCCGCGGACAGGGATGGGCACAGATACGCAGTATTTT.

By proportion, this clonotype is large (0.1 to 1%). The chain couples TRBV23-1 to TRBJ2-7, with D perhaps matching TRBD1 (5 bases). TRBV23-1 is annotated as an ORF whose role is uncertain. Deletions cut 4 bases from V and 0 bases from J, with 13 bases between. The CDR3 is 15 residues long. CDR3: CASSRPQGYSYEQYF. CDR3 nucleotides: TGCGCCAGCAGTCGCCCGCAGGGATACTCCTACGAGCAGTACTTC.

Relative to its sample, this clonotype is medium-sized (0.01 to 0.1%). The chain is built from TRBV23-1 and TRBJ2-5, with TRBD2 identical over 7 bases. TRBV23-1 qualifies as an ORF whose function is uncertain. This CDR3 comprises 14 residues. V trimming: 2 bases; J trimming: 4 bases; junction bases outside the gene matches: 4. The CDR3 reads CASSQPGRGETQYF. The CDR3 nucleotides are TGCGCCAGCAGTCAACCGGGGAGGGGAGAGACCCAGTACTTC.

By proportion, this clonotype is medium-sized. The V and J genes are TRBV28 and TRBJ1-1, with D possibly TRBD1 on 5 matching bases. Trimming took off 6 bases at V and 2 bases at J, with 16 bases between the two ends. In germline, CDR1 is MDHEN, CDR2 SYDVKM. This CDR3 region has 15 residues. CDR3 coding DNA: TGTGCCAGCAGCAACCTCCAGGGTTTCAACACTGAAGCTTTCTTT. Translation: CASSNLQGFNTEAFF.

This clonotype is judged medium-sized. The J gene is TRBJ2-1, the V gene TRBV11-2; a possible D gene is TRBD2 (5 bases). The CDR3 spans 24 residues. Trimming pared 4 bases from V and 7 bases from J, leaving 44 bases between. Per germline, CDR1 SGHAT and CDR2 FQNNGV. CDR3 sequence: CASSSVWTGFSSTAGKFFLNEQFF. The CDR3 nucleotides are TGTGCCAGCAGCTCGGTTTGGACGGGATTTTCCTCCACCGCGGGTAAATTCTTTTTGAATGAGCAGTTCTTC. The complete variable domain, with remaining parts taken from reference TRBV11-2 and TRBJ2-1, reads EAGVAQSPRYKIIEKRQSVAFWCNPISGHATLYWYQQILGQGPKLLIQFQNNGVVDDSQLPKDRFSAERLKGVDSTLKIQPAKLEDSAVYLCASSSVWTGFSSTAGKFFLNEQFFGPGTRLTVL.

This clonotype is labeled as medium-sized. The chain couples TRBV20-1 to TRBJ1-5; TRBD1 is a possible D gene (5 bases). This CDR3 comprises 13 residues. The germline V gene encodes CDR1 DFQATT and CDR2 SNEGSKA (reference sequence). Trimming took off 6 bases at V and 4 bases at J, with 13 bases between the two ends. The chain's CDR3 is CSAGGAVNQPQHF. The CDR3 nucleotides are TGCAGTGCAGGCGGGGCAGTTAATCAGCCCCAGCATTTT.

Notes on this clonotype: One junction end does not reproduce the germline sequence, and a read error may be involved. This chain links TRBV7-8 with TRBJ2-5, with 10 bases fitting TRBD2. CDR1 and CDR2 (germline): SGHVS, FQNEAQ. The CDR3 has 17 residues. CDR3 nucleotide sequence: TGTGCCAGCAGCTTAGGGACTAGCGGTTCCCCCCAAAAGACCCAGTACTTC. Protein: CASSLGTSGSPQKTQYF. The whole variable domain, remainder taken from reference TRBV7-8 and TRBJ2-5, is GAGVSQSPRYKVAKRGQDVALRCDPISGHVSLFWYQQALGQGPEFLTYFQNEAQLDKSGLPSDRFFAERPEGSVSTLKIQRTQQEDSAVYLCASSLGTSGSPQKTQYFGPGTRLLVL.

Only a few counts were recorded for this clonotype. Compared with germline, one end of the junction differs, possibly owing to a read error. DNA of the CDR3: TGCAGCGTGGGGAACGCCGGGGAGCTGTTTTTT. It codes for CSVGNAGELFF. The chain has TRBV29-1 and TRBJ2-2; D ambiguous. The CDR3 extends over 11 amino acids. The germline V gene encodes CDR1 SQVTM and CDR2 ANQGSEA.

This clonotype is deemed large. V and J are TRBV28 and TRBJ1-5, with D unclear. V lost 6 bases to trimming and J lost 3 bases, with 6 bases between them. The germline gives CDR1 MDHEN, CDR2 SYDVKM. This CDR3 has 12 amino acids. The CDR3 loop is CASRAVNQPQHF. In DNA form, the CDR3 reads TGTGCCAGCAGGGCCGTCAATCAGCCCCAGCATTTT. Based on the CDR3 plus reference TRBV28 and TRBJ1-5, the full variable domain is DVKVTQSSRYLVKRTGEKVFLECVQDMDHENMFWYRQDPGLGLRLIYFSYDVKMKEKGDIPEGYSVSREKKERFSLILESASTNQTSMYLCASRAVNQPQHFGDGTRLSIL.

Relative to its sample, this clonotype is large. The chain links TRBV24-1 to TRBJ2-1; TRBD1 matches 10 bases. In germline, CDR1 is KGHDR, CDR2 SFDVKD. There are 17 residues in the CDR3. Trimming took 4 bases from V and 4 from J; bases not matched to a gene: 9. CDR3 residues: CATSDEPGQGYYNEQFF. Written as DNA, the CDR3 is TGTGCCACCAGTGACGAACCGGGACAGGGGTATTACAATGAGCAGTTCTTC.

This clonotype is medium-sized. CDR3 DNA: TGTGCCAGCAGCTTAGATGCTAGCGGGACGTTGGATACGCAGTATTTT. It codes for CASSLDASGTLDTQYF. This chain joins TRBV11-2 and TRBJ2-3; 9 bases line up with TRBD2. Per the germline V gene, CDR1 is SGHAT and CDR2 is FQNNGV. CDR3 size: 16 residues. The V and J ends lost 0 bases and 6 bases, in that order; junction bases with no gene match: 7.